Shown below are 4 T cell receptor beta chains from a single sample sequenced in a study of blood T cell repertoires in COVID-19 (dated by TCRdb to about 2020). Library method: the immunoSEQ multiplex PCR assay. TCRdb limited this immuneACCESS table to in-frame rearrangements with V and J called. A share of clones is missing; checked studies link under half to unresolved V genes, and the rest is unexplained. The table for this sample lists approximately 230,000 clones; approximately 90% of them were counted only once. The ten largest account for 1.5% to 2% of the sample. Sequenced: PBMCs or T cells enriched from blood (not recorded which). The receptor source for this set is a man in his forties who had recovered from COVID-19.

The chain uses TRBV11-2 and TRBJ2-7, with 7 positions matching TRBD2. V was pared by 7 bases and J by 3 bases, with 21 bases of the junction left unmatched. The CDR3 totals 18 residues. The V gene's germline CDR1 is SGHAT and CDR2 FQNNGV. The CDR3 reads CASTLGHLLREMSYEQYF. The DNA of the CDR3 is TGTGCCAGCACCCTAGGTCATTTACTGCGGGAGATGAGCTACGAGCAGTACTTC.

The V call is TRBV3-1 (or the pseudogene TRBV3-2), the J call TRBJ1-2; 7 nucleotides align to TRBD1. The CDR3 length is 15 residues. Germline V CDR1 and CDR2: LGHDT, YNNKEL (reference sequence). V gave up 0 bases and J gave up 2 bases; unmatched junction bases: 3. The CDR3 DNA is TGTGCCAGCAGCCAAGAATGGGACAGCAACTATGGCTACACCTTC. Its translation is CASSQEWDSNYGYTF.

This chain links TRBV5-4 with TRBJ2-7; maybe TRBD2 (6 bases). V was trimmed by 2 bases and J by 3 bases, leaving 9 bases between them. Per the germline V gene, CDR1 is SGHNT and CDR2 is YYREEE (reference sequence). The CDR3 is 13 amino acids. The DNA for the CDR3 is TGTGCCAGCAGCTTTGGAGGGGTCTACGAGCAGTACTTC. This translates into CASSFGGVYEQYF.

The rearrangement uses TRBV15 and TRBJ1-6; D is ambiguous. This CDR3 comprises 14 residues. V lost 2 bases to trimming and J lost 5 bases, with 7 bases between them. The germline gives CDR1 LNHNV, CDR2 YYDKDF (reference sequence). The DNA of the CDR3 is TGTGCCACCAGCAGAAACAGAAATAATTCACCCCTCCACTTT. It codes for CATSRNRNNSPLHF.